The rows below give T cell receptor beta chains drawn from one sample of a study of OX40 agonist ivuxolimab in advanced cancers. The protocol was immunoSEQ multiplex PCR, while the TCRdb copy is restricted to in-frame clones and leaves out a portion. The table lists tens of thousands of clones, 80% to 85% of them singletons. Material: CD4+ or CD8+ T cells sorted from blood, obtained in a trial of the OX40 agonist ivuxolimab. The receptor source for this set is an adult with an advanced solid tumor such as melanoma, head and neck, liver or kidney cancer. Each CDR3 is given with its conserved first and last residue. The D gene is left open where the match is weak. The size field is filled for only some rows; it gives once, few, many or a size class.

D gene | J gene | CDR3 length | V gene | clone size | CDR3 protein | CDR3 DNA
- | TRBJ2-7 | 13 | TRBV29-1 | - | CSVSTPGGYEQYF | TGCAGCGTTTCAACGCCAGGAGGGTACGAGCAGTACTTC
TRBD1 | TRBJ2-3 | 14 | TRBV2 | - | CASRRQGGTDTQYF | TGTGCCAGCAGAAGACAGGGGGGGACAGATACGCAGTATTTT
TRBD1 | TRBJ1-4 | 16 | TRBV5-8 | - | CASSLRYAGGNEKLFF | TGTGCCAGCAGCTTGAGATACGCAGGGGGGAATGAAAAACTGTTTTTT
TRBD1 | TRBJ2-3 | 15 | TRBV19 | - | CASSTGQGSTDTQYF | TGTGCCAGTAGTACGGGACAGGGGAGCACAGATACGCAGTATTTT
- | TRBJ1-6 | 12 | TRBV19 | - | CASSISRRPLHF | TGTGCCAGTAGTATAAGTAGGCGACCCCTCCACTTT
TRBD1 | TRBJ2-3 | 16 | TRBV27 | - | CASTTDRGPGTDTQYF | TGTGCCAGCACTACGGACAGGGGGCCGGGCACAGATACGCAGTATTTT
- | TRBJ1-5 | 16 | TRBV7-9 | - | CASSVESGRGNQPQHF | TGTGCCAGCAGCGTCGAATCCGGCAGGGGCAATCAGCCCCAGCATTTT
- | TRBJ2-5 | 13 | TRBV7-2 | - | CASSLSYGGTQYF | TGTGCCAGCAGCCTAAGCTATGGGGGGACCCAGTACTTC
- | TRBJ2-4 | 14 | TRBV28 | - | CASSFLEQKNIQYF | TGTGCCAGCAGTTTCTTGGAACAGAAAAACATTCAGTACTTC
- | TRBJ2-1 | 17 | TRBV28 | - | CASSFRPLELPYNEQFF | TGTGCCAGCAGTTTCCGCCCCCTAGAACTCCCCTACAATGAGCAGTTCTTC
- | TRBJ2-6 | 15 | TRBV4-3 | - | CASSYRSSGANVLTF | TGCGCCAGCAGCTATCGGTCCTCTGGGGCCAACGTCCTGACTTTC
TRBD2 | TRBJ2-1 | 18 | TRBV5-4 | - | CASSETGASGGYNNEQFF | TGTGCCAGCAGCGAAACTGGGGCTAGCGGGGGGTACAACAATGAGCAGTTCTTC
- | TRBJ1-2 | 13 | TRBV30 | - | CAWSNTGNYGYTF | TGTGCCTGGAGTAACACAGGAAACTATGGCTACACCTTC
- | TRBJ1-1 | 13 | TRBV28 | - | CASSYPLLTEAFF | TGTGCCAGCAGTTATCCCCTTTTGACTGAAGCTTTCTTT
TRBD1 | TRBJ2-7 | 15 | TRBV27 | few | CASSPRTGGDYEQYF | TGTGCCAGCAGTCCCCGGACAGGGGGCGACTACGAGCAGTACTTC
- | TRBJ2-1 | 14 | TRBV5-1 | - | CASSLVNTGDEQFF | TGCGCCAGCAGCTTGGTTAATACGGGAGATGAGCAGTTCTTC
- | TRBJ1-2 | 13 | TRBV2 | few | CASSESGSYGYTF | TGTGCCAGCAGTGAATCGGGTAGCTATGGCTACACCTTC
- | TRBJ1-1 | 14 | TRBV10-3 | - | CAISDSGMNTEAFF | TGTGCCATCAGTGATTCCGGGATGAACACTGAAGCTTTCTTT
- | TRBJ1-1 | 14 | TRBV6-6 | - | CASIRGHGNAEAFF | TGTGCCAGCATCAGGGGTCACGGTAACGCTGAAGCTTTCTTT